The 9 T cell receptor beta chains listed next were all sequenced from one sample in a study of cytomegalovirus exposure and HLA in healthy donors. 13 Jbeta primers and 60 Vbeta primers were used for the PCR. Generated by immunoSEQ multiplex PCR, the TCRdb table keeps only in-frame clones and is missing some. The sample lists over 100,000 clones, roughly 78% occurring once. The sequencing input was PBMCs. The source of these receptors is a woman aged 30 to 39 in good health and CMV-seropositive.

The rearrangement joins TRBV14 to TRBJ1-1; 8 nucleotides align to TRBD1. The CDR3 has 16 amino acids. The V gene end was trimmed by 0 bases and the J gene end by 1 base; junction bases not matched to a gene: 4. CDR1 and CDR2 from the germline V gene are SGHDN and FVKESK. CDR3 DNA sequence: TGTGCCAGCAGCCAAGACAGGGGGCAAGGGAACACTGAAGCTTTCTTT. Protein: CASSQDRGQGNTEAFF.

J is TRBJ1-6 and V is TRBV5-6; D is possibly TRBD1 (6 bases). Germline CDR1 SGHDT, CDR2 YYEEEE. V lost 4 bases and J lost 7, with 24 bases in between. The CDR3 extends over 18 amino acids. The CDR3 loop is CASSQAGTQRGWNSPLHF. The DNA of the CDR3 is TGTGCCAGCAGCCAGGCCGGGACACAAAGGGGTTGGAATTCACCCCTCCACTTT.

CDR3 in amino acids: CASGTPGRETQYF. In DNA form, the CDR3 reads TGTGCCAGCGGGACTCCAGGGAGGGAGACCCAGTACTTC. This chain connects TRBV2 to TRBJ2-5, with a possible D match to TRBD2 (6 bases). The V end lost 8 bases, the J end lost 5 bases, and 15 bases lay between the germline ends. CDR1 SNHLY and CDR2 FYNNEI come from the germline V gene. The CDR3 is made up of 13 amino acids.

This chain uses TRBV27 with TRBJ1-2, with D perhaps TRBD1 (6 bases). The CDR3 length is 14 residues. The germline V and J ends were trimmed by 6 bases and 1 base, with 12 bases remaining between them. Germline V gene sequence: CDR1 MNHEY, CDR2 SMNVEV (reference sequence). CDR3 loop: CASSMNRDNYGYTF. The CDR3 bases are TGTGCCAGCAGCATGAACAGGGATAACTATGGCTACACCTTC.

The rearrangement links TRBV28 to TRBJ1-1; D uncertain. The germline V gene has CDR1 MDHEN and CDR2 SYDVKM. CDR3 length: 16 amino acids. V was pared by 2 bases and J by 5 bases, with 18 bases between. CDR3 in amino acids: CASSLIEGQKATEAFF. The DNA of the CDR3 is TGTGCCAGCAGTTTAATTGAGGGCCAGAAGGCTACTGAAGCTTTCTTT.

The chain carries TRBV7-9 and TRBJ1-1; D is possibly TRBD1 (6 bases). V shed 4 bases and J shed 1 base, with 19 bases lying between them. This CDR3 is built from 17 residues. The germline CDR1 and CDR2 sequences are SEHNR and FQNEAQ (reference sequence). This chain's CDR3 is CASSSLRDTDTNTEAFF. CDR3 DNA sequence: TGTGCCAGCAGCTCTCTCCGGGACACCGACACGAACACTGAAGCTTTCTTT.

The gene calls are TRBV6-1 and TRBJ1-2; TRBD1 matches at 8 bases. After removal of 1 base from V and 8 bases from J, the junction contained 9 bases not matched to a gene. This CDR3 region has 15 residues. Germline V gene data show CDR1 as MNHNS and CDR2 as SASEGT. CDR3 sequence reads: CASSEVGRGLGGYTF. CDR3 sequence (DNA): TGTGCCAGCAGTGAAGTGGGCAGGGGGCTAGGAGGCTACACCTTC.

This clone was counted a few times. The V gene is TRBV9, the J gene TRBJ1-6; TRBD1 matches 7 bases. The V gene end was trimmed by 4 bases and the J gene end by 3 bases; junction bases not matched to a gene: 4. The CDR3 covers 15 residues. CDR1 and CDR2 from the germline V gene are SGDLS and YYNGEE. CDR3 protein: CASSPWDSYNSPLHF. The DNA of the CDR3 is TGTGCCAGCAGCCCCTGGGACAGCTATAATTCACCCCTCCACTTT.

Comments on this clone: A read error may produce the germline difference seen at one junction end. This chain links TRBV9 with TRBJ2-2, with D unresolved. Germline CDR1 is SGDLS and CDR2 is YYNGEE. This CDR3 has 15 residues. The CDR3 DNA reads TGTGCCAGCACCGTAGGTCCCCAGGACACCGGGGAGCTGTTTTTT. Translation: CASTVGPQDTGELFF. Based on the CDR3 plus reference TRBV9 and TRBJ2-2, the full variable domain is DSGVTQTPKHLITATGQRVTLRCSPRSGDLSVYWYQQSLDQGLQFLIQYYNGEERAKGNILERFSAQQFPDLHSELNLSSLELGDSALYFCASTVGPQDTGELFFGEGSRLTVL.